This entry features one TCR beta chain sequence. No antigen is known for it. Sequencing ends 3 residues short of the CDR3 end; the germline J gene provides the rest. This specimen comes from a study of T cells in women clearing cervical HPV infection. For the study at large: Donors had HPV16-related CIN3 or worse; 2 had invasive cancer.

General study results and limits: TRBV6-7 relative abundance averaged approximately 0.11% in cases and less than 0.2% in controls. Unknown T-cell numbers per sample may underlie the richness differences.

Measured with immunoSEQ multiplex PCR; TCRdb has only the in-frame clones, and not every one. This sample's clone table lists some 41,000 clones. Germline lookup yields CDR1 DFQATT and CDR2 SNEGSKA (reference sequence). The CDR3 is 14 residues long. V dropped 1 base and J dropped 6; count of bases not matched to a gene: 5. The rearrangement uses TRBV20-1 and TRBJ2-1; TRBD2 agrees at 8 bases. The sample consisted of blood buffy coat. The TCR comes from a woman between 18 and 70 years old with a cervical HPV16 infection that either progressed to CIN3+ or cleared (not recorded which). Partial CDR3 DNA: TGCAGTGCTAGAGTATTAGCGGGAATCAATGAG. This sequence encodes CSARVLAGINE. The entire CDR3 sequence reads CSARVLAGINEQFF.